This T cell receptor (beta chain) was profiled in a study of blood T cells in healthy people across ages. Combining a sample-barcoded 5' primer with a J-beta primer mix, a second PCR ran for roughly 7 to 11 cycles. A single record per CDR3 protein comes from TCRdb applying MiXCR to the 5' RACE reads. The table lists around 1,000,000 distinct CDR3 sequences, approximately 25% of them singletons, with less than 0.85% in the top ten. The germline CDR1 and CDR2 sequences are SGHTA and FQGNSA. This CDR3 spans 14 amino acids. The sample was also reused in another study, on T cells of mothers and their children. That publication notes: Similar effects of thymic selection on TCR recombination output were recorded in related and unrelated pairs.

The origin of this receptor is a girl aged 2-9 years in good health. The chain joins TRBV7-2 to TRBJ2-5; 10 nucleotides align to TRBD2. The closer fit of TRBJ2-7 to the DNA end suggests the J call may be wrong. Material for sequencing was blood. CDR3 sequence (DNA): TGTGCCAGCAGCTTTAGCGGGAGGTCCTACGAGCAGTACTTC. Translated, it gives CASSFSGRSYEQYF.